This T cell receptor beta chain was found in a study of blood T cell repertoires in COVID-19. On the study more broadly: Specimens from acute and convalescent COVID-19 originated in the United States, Italy and Spain.

Method: immunoSEQ multiplex PCR; TCRdb's copy keeps in-frame clones and lacks some. The sample holds tens of thousands of clones, 60% to 80% seen once. CDR1 is LGHDT, CDR2 YNNKEL, per germline (reference sequence). The CDR3 runs to 13 residues. Trimming took off 3 bases at V and 12 bases at J, with 15 bases between the two ends. The sequence came from an older woman with acute or convalescent COVID-19. The sequencing sample was made of peripheral blood. The rearrangement links TRBV3-1 (or the pseudogene TRBV3-2) to TRBJ2-1; TRBD2 might be the D (5 bases). Here the CDR3 DNA reads TGTGCCAGCAGCCAGAGCGGCTCGAGAATGCAGTTCTTC. It encodes CASSQSGSRMQFF.